Listed below are T cell receptor beta chains from one sample, sequenced in a study of cytomegalovirus exposure and HLA in healthy donors. Measured with immunoSEQ multiplex PCR; TCRdb has only the in-frame clones, and not every one. The sample carries some 120,000 clones, around 80% recorded once. Sequencing was performed on PBMCs. All receptors come from a man younger than 35 in good health and CMV-seronegative. Both conserved end residues are part of each CDR3. Fields, in order: D gene, clone size, J gene, V gene, CDR3 DNA, CDR3 protein. D genes are given only for firm matches. Clone size, where shown, is once, few, many, or a class for clones that have expanded.

d_call: NA
clone_size: NA
j_call: TRBJ2-6
v_call: TRBV5-6
cdr3_nt: TGTGCCAGCAGCTTGCAGGTTCTAAGCTCTGGGGCCAACGTCCTGACTTTC
cdr3_aa: CASSLQVLSSGANVLTF

d_call: TRBD2
clone_size: NA
j_call: TRBJ2-1
v_call: TRBV13
cdr3_nt: TGTGCCAGCAGCAGCGGATGGGCTAGCGGGAGCTACAATGAGCAGTTCTTC
cdr3_aa: CASSSGWASGSYNEQFF

d_call: TRBD1
clone_size: NA
j_call: TRBJ2-7
v_call: TRBV5-1
cdr3_nt: TGCGCCAGCAGCTCAGGGACAGGTCCCTACGAGCAGTACTTC
cdr3_aa: CASSSGTGPYEQYF

d_call: NA
clone_size: NA
j_call: TRBJ1-6
v_call: TRBV2
cdr3_nt: TGTGCCAGCAGTGGATGGGGCGAATTAGGTTCGGGCCTCCACTTT
cdr3_aa: CASSGWGELGSGLHF

d_call: NA
clone_size: NA
j_call: TRBJ1-1
v_call: TRBV5-4
cdr3_nt: TGTGCCAGCAGCTTGGATTTCGCGGTGAACACTGAAGCTTTCTTT
cdr3_aa: CASSLDFAVNTEAFF

d_call: NA
clone_size: NA
j_call: TRBJ1-3
v_call: TRBV7-8
cdr3_nt: TGTGCCAGCAGCTTAGTTGTAGAAAACACCATATATTTT
cdr3_aa: CASSLVVENTIYF

d_call: TRBD2
clone_size: once
j_call: TRBJ2-1
v_call: TRBV6-5
cdr3_nt: TGTGCCATCTCGGGACTAGCGGGAAGTGGTGAGCAGTTCTTC
cdr3_aa: CAISGLAGSGEQFF

d_call: TRBD2
clone_size: NA
j_call: TRBJ2-5
v_call: TRBV5-1
cdr3_nt: TGCGCCAGCAGCTTGGGGACTAGCGGCCAAGAGACCCAGTACTTC
cdr3_aa: CASSLGTSGQETQYF

d_call: NA
clone_size: few
j_call: TRBJ2-3
v_call: TRBV7-9
cdr3_nt: TGTGCCAGCAGCTCAGGACTATTTAGCACAGATACGCAGTATTTT
cdr3_aa: CASSSGLFSTDTQYF

d_call: TRBD2
clone_size: NA
j_call: TRBJ2-2
v_call: TRBV11-1
cdr3_nt: TGTGCCAGCAGCCGGCCTGCGGGAGTAGCCGGGGAGCTGTTTTTT
cdr3_aa: CASSRPAGVAGELFF

d_call: NA
clone_size: NA
j_call: TRBJ1-4
v_call: TRBV5-1
cdr3_nt: TGCGCCAGCAGCCAGACAGCAACTAATGAAAAACTGTTTTTT
cdr3_aa: CASSQTATNEKLFF

d_call: TRBD2
clone_size: NA
j_call: TRBJ2-3
v_call: TRBV10-1
cdr3_nt: TGCGCCAGCAGTGAACTAGCGGGAGTCCCAGATACGCAGTATTTT
cdr3_aa: CASSELAGVPDTQYF

d_call: NA
clone_size: once
j_call: TRBJ2-3
v_call: TRBV28
cdr3_nt: TGTGCCAGCAGTTTAAGTCTCAATGACTACACAGATACGCAGTATTTT
cdr3_aa: CASSLSLNDYTDTQYF

d_call: TRBD1
clone_size: NA
j_call: TRBJ1-1
v_call: TRBV30
cdr3_nt: TGTGCCTGGAGTGTACAGAGGCCAGGGGGCGGATCGGGTGCTTTCTTT
cdr3_aa: CAWSVQRPGGGSGAFF

d_call: TRBD1
clone_size: few
j_call: TRBJ1-5
v_call: TRBV6-4
cdr3_nt: TGTGCCAGCAGTGACTCATACAGGGGGAAATATAGCAATCAGCCCCAGCATTTT
cdr3_aa: CASSDSYRGKYSNQPQHF

d_call: NA
clone_size: NA
j_call: TRBJ2-7
v_call: TRBV7-9
cdr3_nt: TGTGCCAGCAGTTTGAGTGGGAGTCTCTCCTACGAGCAGTACTTC
cdr3_aa: CASSLSGSLSYEQYF